These T cell receptor beta chains were read from a single sample in a study of immune evolution from preneoplasia to lung adenocarcinoma. Produced via immunoSEQ multiplex PCR; TCRdb's table is partial and in-frame only. Found here are approximately 10,000 clones, around nine tenths of them singletons; the top ten hold roughly 3%. Sequencing was done on a sample of FFPE invasive lung adenocarcinoma tissue. Receptor source: a person between 65 and 80 years old with invasive lung adenocarcinoma. Some clones in this sample may be carry-over from other donors' samples. The CDR3 runs from the conserved cysteine through the conserved F or W. The D gene is left open where the match is weak. The listing skips clone size in some rows; elsewhere it reads once, few, many or a size class.

>NA|TRBJ1-4|TRBD1|TRBV6-6
CASIGGTGYSKLFF
TGTGCCAGCATTGGGGGGACAGGGTATTCAAAACTGTTTTTT
>NA|TRBJ1-1|NA|TRBV7-8
CASSEGGADTEAFF
TGTGCCAGCAGCGAGGGAGGGGCGGACACTGAAGCTTTCTTT
>NA|TRBJ2-6|NA|TRBV27
CASSLGQSGANVLTF
TGTGCCAGCAGTTTGGGGCAGTCTGGGGCCAACGTCCTGACTTTC
>NA|TRBJ2-1|NA|TRBV11-2
CASSLGHEQFF
TGTGCCAGTTCACTGGGCCATGAGCAGTTCTTC
>NA|TRBJ1-1|NA|TRBV7-8
CASSLVGANTEAFF
TGTGCCAGCAGCTTAGTGGGAGCTAACACTGAAGCTTTCTTT
>NA|TRBJ2-5|TRBD2|TRBV2
CASRRDGSGGARETQYF
TGTGCCAGCAGGAGGGATGGGAGCGGGGGGGCTCGAGAGACCCAGTACTTC
>once|TRBJ2-7|NA|TRBV18
CASSPIQDSYEQYF
TGTGCCAGCTCACCGATCCAGGACTCCTACGAGCAGTACTTC
>NA|TRBJ1-1|NA|TRBV5-1
CASSQERRTEAFF
TGCGCCAGCAGCCAGGAGCGGCGGACTGAAGCTTTCTTT
>NA|TRBJ2-3|NA|TRBV19
CASSIARRLTSTDTQYF
TGTGCCAGTAGTATCGCGAGACGGCTCACTAGCACAGATACGCAGTATTTT
>NA|TRBJ2-3|NA|TRBV7-9
CASSLDASTDTQYF
TGTGCCAGCAGCTTAGATGCCAGCACAGATACGCAGTATTTT
>NA|TRBJ2-7|TRBD1|TRBV5-1
CASSPGGLEEQYF
TGCGCCAGCAGCCCAGGGGGTTTGGAGGAGCAGTACTTC
>NA|TRBJ2-5|TRBD2|TRBV5-6
CASSLVGGGETQYF
TGTGCCAGCAGCTTGGTGGGGGGGGGAGAGACCCAGTACTTC
>NA|TRBJ2-1|NA|TRBV27
CASSLSGLLNYNEQFF
TGTGCCAGCAGTTTATCCGGACTACTAAACTACAATGAGCAGTTCTTC
>NA|TRBJ1-2|NA|TRBV28
CASSLIRLNSYGYTF
TGTGCCAGCAGTTTGATCAGGCTTAACAGCTATGGCTACACCTTC
>NA|TRBJ1-3|TRBD1|TRBV10-1
CARPTGQASGNTIYF
TGCGCCAGGCCGACAGGGCAGGCCTCTGGAAACACCATATATTTT
>NA|TRBJ2-2|NA|TRBV6-6
CASVGPLNTGELFF
TGTGCCAGCGTGGGACCACTTAACACCGGGGAGCTGTTTTTT
>NA|TRBJ2-1|TRBD2|TRBV19
CASTERGAYNEQFF
TGTGCCAGTACCGAGCGGGGGGCCTACAATGAGCAGTTCTTC
>few|TRBJ1-5|TRBD1|TRBV2
CASSKLPVGTGGLGQPQHF
TGTGCCAGCAGTAAACTCCCCGTGGGAACAGGGGGATTGGGGCAGCCCCAGCATTTT
>NA|TRBJ2-1|NA|TRBV9
CASSPWTPYNEQFF
TGTGCCAGCAGCCCTTGGACCCCCTACAATGAGCAGTTCTTC
>NA|TRBJ1-4|TRBD1|TRBV5-4
CASSLASDRGSEKLFF
TGTGCCAGCAGCTTGGCCAGTGACAGGGGTTCCGAAAAACTGTTTTTT
>few|TRBJ2-2|TRBD2|TRBV29-1
CSVERGLAGNTGELFF
TGCAGCGTAGAGAGAGGACTAGCGGGGAACACCGGGGAGCTGTTTTTT
>NA|TRBJ1-2|NA|TRBV6-1
CASSEAESGANGYTF
TGTGCCAGCAGTGAAGCGGAGTCGGGGGCCAATGGCTACACCTTC
>NA|TRBJ1-5|TRBD1|TRBV19
CATHDRAYSNQPQHF
TGTGCCACTCACGACAGGGCCTATAGCAATCAGCCCCAGCATTTT
>NA|TRBJ2-7|TRBD2|TRBV5-4
CASSPAGGSYEQYF
TGTGCCAGCAGCCCAGCCGGGGGGTCCTACGAGCAGTACTTC
>NA|TRBJ2-5|TRBD1|TRBV5-1
CASSLGAGGAETQYF
TGCGCCAGCAGCTTGGGGGCAGGGGGCGCAGAGACCCAGTACTTC
>NA|TRBJ2-1|TRBD2|TRBV9
CASSVHWAGETSSYNEQFF
TGTGCCAGCAGCGTGCACTGGGCGGGAGAGACGAGCTCCTACAATGAGCAGTTCTTC
>NA|TRBJ2-5|NA|TRBV6-6
CASSPQGRETQYF
TGTGCCAGCAGTCCTCAGGGGAGGGAGACCCAGTACTTC
>NA|TRBJ1-1|NA|TRBV6-5
CASSYGTGTEAFF
TGTGCCAGCAGTTATGGGACGGGCACTGAAGCTTTCTTT
>NA|TRBJ1-1|NA|TRBV28
CASSTQGITEAFF
TGTGCCAGCAGCACACAGGGTATCACTGAAGCTTTCTTT
>NA|TRBJ2-5|NA|TRBV7-9
CASSRGTIQETQYF
TGTGCCAGCAGCCGAGGTACCATACAAGAGACCCAGTACTTC
>NA|TRBJ2-1|NA|TRBV29-1
CSVEGNYNEQFF
TGCAGCGTTGAAGGAAACTACAATGAGCAGTTCTTC
>NA|TRBJ2-7|NA|TRBV28
CASSRTGSSYEQYF
TGTGCCAGCAGTCGTACAGGGAGCTCCTACGAGCAGTACTTC
>NA|TRBJ2-2|NA|TRBV7-6
CASSARMSGELFF
TGTGCCAGCAGCGCGAGGATGTCCGGGGAGCTGTTTTTT
>NA|TRBJ1-5|TRBD1|TRBV7-3
CASSAHRRTGGRYSNQPQHF
TGTGCCAGCAGCGCCCACCGACGGACAGGGGGAAGATATAGCAATCAGCCCCAGCATTTT
>once|TRBJ2-3|NA|TRBV19
CASRNTDTQYF
TGTGCCAGTAGGAACACAGATACGCAGTATTTT
>NA|TRBJ2-2|NA|TRBV4-2
CASSQSLGELFF
TGTGCCAGCAGCCAATCCCTCGGGGAGCTGTTTTTT
>NA|TRBJ1-4|TRBD1|TRBV5-1
CASKPTTGVSEKLFF
TGCGCCAGCAAGCCAACGACAGGGGTTTCTGAAAAACTGTTTTTT
>NA|TRBJ1-3|NA|TRBV29-1
CSVGGAFGDTIYF
TGCAGCGTTGGGGGGGCCTTTGGGGACACCATATATTTT
>NA|TRBJ2-3|TRBD1|TRBV5-1
CASSTGQGTDTQYF
TGCGCCAGCAGTACGGGACAGGGGACAGATACGCAGTATTTT
>NA|TRBJ1-2|TRBD1|TRBV7-9
CASSSWDRENYGYTF
TGTGCCAGCAGCTCCTGGGACAGGGAAAACTATGGCTACACCTTC
>NA|TRBJ2-7|TRBD1|TRBV14
CASSQYSGQGSYEQYF
TGTGCCAGCAGCCAATATTCCGGACAGGGGTCCTACGAGCAGTACTTC
>few|TRBJ1-1|NA|TRBV4-2
CASSPRLTVGETEAFF
TGTGCCAGCAGCCCCAGACTCACAGTAGGCGAAACTGAAGCTTTCTTT
>NA|TRBJ1-2|NA|TRBV28
CASGLNRQNNYGYTF
TGTGCCAGCGGCCTGAACAGGCAGAATAACTATGGCTACACCTTC
>few|TRBJ2-7|NA|TRBV7-2
CASSLGEGGMGYEQYF
TGTGCCAGCAGCTTAGGCGAGGGGGGTATGGGGTACGAGCAGTACTTC
>NA|TRBJ2-7|TRBD1|TRBV10-3
CAINGQGASRDEQYF
TGTGCCATCAATGGACAGGGGGCCTCTCGCGACGAGCAGTACTTC
>NA|TRBJ1-2|TRBD1|TRBV30
CAWSTDRVFDYTF
TGTGCCTGGAGTACGGACAGGGTATTTGACTACACCTTC
>few|TRBJ2-5|NA|TRBV11-1
CASGARGAQQETQYF
TGTGCCAGCGGAGCTCGGGGGGCACAACAAGAGACCCAGTACTTC
>NA|TRBJ1-2|NA|TRBV18
CASSQVTGRNYGYTF
TGTGCCAGCTCACAAGTAACAGGGCGCAACTATGGCTACACCTTC
>NA|TRBJ1-2|NA|TRBV5-1
CASSLLGRQSYGYTF
TGCGCCAGCAGCTTGTTGGGACGTCAAAGCTATGGCTACACCTTC
>NA|TRBJ2-7|NA|TRBV19
CASSIATDPPGKQYF
TGTGCCAGTAGTATTGCGACAGATCCCCCGGGGAAGCAGTACTTC
>NA|TRBJ1-4|NA|TRBV4-2
CASSQVPVGDNEKLFF
TGTGCCAGCAGCCAGGTGCCGGTGGGGGATAATGAAAAACTGTTTTTT
>NA|TRBJ2-5|TRBD2|TRBV2
CASSEAGTSTETQYF
TGTGCCAGCAGTGAAGCCGGGACTAGCACAGAGACCCAGTACTTC
>NA|TRBJ2-7|TRBD2|TRBV28
CASRGVTGSEQYF
TGTGCCAGCCGGGGGGTAACAGGATCTGAGCAGTACTTC